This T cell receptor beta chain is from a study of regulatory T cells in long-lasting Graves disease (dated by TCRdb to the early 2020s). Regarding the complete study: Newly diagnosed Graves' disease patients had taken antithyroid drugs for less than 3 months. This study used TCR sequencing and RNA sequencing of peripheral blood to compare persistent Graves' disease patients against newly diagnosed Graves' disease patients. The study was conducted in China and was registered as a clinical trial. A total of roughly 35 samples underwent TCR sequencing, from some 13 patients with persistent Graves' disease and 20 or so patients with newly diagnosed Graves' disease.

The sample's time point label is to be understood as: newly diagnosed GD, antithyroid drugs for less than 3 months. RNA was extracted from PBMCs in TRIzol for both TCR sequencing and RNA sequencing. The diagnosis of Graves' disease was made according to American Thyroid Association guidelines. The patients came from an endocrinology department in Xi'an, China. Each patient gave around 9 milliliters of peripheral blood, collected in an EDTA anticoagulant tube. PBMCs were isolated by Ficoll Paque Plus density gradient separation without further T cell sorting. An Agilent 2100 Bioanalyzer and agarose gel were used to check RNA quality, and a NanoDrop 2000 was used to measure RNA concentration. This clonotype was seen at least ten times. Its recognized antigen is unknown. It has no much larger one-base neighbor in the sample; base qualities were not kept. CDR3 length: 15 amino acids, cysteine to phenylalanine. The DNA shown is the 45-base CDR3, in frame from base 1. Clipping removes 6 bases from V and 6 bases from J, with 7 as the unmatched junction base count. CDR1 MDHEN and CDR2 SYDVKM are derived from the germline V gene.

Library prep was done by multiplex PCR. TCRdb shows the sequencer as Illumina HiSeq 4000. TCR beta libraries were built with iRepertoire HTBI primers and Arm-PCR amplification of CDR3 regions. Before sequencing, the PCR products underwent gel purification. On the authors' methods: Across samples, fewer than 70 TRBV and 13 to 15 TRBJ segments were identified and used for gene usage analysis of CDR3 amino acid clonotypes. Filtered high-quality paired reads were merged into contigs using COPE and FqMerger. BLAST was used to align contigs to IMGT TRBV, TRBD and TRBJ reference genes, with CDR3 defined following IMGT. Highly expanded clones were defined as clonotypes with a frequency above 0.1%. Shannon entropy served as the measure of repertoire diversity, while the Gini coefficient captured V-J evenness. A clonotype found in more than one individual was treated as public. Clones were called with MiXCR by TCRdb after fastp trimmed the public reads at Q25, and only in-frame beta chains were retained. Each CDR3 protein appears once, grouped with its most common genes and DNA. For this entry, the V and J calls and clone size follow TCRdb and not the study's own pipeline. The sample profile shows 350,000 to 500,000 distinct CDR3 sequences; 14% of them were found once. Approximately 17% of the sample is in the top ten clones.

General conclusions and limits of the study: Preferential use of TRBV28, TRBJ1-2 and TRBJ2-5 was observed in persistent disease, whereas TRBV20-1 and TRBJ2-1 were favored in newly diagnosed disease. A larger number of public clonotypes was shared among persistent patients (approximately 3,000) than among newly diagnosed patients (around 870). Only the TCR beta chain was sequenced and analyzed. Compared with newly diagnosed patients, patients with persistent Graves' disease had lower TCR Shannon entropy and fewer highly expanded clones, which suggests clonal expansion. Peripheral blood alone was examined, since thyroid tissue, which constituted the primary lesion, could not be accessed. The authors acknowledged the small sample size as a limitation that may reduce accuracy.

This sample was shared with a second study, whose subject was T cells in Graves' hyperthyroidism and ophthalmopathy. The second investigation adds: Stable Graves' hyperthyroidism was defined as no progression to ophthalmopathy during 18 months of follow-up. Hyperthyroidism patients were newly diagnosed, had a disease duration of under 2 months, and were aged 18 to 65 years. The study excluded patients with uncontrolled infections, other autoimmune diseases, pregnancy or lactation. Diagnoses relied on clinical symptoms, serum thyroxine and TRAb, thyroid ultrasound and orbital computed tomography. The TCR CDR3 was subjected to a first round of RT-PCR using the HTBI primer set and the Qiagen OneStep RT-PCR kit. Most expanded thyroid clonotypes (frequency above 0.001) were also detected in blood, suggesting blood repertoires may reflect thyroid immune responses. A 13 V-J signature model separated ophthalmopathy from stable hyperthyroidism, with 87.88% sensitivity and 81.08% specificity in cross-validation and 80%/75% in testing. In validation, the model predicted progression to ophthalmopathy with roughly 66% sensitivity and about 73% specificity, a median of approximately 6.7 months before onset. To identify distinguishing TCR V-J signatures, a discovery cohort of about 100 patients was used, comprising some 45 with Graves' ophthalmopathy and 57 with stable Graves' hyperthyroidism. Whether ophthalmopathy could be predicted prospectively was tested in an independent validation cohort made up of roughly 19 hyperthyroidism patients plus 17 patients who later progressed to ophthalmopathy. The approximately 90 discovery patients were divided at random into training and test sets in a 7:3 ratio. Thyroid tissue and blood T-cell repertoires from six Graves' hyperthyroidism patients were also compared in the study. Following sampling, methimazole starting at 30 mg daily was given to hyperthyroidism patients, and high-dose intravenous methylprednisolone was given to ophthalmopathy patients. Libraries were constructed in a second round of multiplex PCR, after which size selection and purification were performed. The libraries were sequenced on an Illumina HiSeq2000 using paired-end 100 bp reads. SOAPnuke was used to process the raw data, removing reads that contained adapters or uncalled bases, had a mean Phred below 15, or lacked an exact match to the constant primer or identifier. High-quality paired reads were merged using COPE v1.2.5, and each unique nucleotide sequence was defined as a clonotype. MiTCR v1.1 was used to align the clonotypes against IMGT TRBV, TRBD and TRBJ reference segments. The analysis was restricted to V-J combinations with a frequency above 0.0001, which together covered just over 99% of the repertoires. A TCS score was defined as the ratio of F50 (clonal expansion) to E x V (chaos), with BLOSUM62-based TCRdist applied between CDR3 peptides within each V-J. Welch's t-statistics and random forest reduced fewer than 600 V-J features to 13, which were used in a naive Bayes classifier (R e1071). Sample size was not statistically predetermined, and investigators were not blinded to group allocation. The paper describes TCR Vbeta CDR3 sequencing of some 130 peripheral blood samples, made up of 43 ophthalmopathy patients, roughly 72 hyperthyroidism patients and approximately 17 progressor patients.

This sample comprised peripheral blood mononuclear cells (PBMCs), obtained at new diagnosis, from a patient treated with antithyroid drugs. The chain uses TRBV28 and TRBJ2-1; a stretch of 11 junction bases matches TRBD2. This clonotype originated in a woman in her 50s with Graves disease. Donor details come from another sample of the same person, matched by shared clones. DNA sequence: TGTGCCAGCAGGAATAGCGGGAGGGCCGTCAATGAGCAGTTCTTC. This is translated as CASRNSGRAVNEQFF.